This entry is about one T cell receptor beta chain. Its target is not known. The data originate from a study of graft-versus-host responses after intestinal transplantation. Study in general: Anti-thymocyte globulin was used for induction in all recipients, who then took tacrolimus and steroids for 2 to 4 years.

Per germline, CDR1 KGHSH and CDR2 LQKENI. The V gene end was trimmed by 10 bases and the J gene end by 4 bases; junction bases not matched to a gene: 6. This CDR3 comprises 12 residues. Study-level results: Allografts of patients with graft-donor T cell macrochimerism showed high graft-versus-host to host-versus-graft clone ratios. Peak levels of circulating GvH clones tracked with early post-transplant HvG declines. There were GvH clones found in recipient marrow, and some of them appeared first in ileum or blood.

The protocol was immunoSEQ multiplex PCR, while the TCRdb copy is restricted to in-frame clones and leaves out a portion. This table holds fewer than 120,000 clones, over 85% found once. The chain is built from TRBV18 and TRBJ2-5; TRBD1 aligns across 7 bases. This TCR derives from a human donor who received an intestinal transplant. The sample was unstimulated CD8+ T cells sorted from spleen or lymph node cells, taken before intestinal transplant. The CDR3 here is CATHPGGETQYF. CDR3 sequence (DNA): TGTGCCACCCACCCAGGGGGAGAGACCCAGTACTTC.